The source of this T cell receptor beta chain is a study of OX40 agonist ivuxolimab in advanced cancers. The V end was cut by 5 bases, the J end by 2 bases, with 9 bases between. This CDR3 spans 13 amino acids. Germline CDR1 and CDR2: SGHVS and FQNEAQ. Patients who had autoimmune disease history or got systemic immunosuppression were left out. Findings and limits, study-wide: At 0.1 to 3.0 mg/kg, clonal expansion of CD4+ and CD8+ blood T cells had occurred by week 6. In a subset of nonresponders, normalized T-cell clonal expansion was also low.

Remarks on this clone: Its antigen is unknown.

The data were produced by immunoSEQ multiplex PCR, yet TCRdb's version contains in-frame clones alone and is incomplete. The sample yields approximately 66,000 clones, approximately 88% seen once. The specimen was CD4+ or CD8+ T cells sorted from blood, collected in a trial of the OX40 agonist ivuxolimab. This sequence joins TRBV7-8 and TRBJ1-2, with D uncertain. The clonotype comes from an adult with an advanced solid tumor such as melanoma, head and neck, liver or kidney cancer. Here the CDR3 DNA reads TGTGCCAGCAGCCTCACCGCCAACTATGGCTACACCTTC. It is translated as CASSLTANYGYTF.